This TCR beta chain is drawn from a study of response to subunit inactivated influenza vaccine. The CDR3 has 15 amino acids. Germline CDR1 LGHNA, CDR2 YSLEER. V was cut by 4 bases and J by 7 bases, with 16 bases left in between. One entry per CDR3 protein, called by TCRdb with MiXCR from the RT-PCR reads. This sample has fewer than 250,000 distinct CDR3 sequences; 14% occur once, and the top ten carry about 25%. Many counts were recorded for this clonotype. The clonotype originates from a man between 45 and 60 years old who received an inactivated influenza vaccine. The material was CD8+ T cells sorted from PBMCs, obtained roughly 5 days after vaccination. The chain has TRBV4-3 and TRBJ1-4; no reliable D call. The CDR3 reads CASSRSPVSGEKLFF. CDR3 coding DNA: TGCGCCAGCAGCCGTTCCCCGGTCTCGGGTGAAAAACTGTTTTTT.